The subject of this entry is one T cell receptor (beta chain). The antigen this receptor binds is unknown. Base qualities are not recorded, but no much larger clone differs from it by a single base. The CDR3 covers 19 residues, taking in both the cysteine and the phenylalanine. Only the CDR3 DNA is retained, 57 bases long and in frame from the first base. This record comes from a study of shared clonotypes between healthy human individuals (dated by TCRdb to 2018 to 2021). Some background on the complete study: A few men and two women, aged 18 to 49 years, made up the cohort. For each donor, three plates each were used for CD4 naive and CD4 memory, two plates were used for CD8 naive, and one plate was used for CD8 memory. Blood TCR repertoires of a handful of healthy adults were deeply sequenced to estimate repertoire size and the extent of clonotype sharing between individuals. Different laboratories and diverse techniques were used to prepare libraries and sequence TCR repertoires, to increase sequencing depth and limit assay-specific biases. Between about 0.85 and 9.5 billion PBMCs per donor were obtained by leukapheresis. Study-wide findings and limitations: Sampling was restricted to blood, and TCR repertoires in tissue are likely to differ from TCR repertoires in blood. Clonotypes shared by all four sorted-subset donors showed higher generation probabilities than non-shared clonotypes. The small number of donors limited the genetic and exposure-history diversity represented. Incomplete sequencing was indicated by rarefaction of sorted-subset datasets, despite the large sequencing depth. Across a few donors, approximately 4.9% of naive CD4, 3.5% of naive CD8, 2.3% of memory CD4, and approximately 0.4% of memory CD8 clonotypes were shared. Larger estimated clonotype richness was generally found for naive subsets than for memory subsets. Based on pairwise subsampling, the degree of clonotype sharing among donors was expected to be affected by sequencing depth.

The donors were healthy, HIV-negative adults who had no recently reported acute infections or vaccinations. Every donor was a Caucasian adult living in Nashville, Tennessee, USA. Magnetic negative selection was used to enrich CD4+ T cells, after which naive cells were positively selected on CD45RA and the negative fraction became the memory subset. After blood collection by leukapheresis, PBMCs were isolated using Ficoll-Histopaque density gradient centrifugation and then cryopreserved in the vapor phase of liquid nitrogen. Analytical flow cytometry was used to check the purity and quantity of every magnetically sorted T cell population. Genomic DNA was isolated from every sorted fraction and measured by UV absorbance on a Nanodrop 2000c. Using the deep immunoSEQ assay, multiplex PCR amplified TCR CDR3 regions from genomic DNA. For each cell subset, the extracted genomic DNA was distributed evenly across all wells of several immunoSEQ 96-well plates, and each plate served as one replicate. For sorted subsets, approximately 200 ng of genomic DNA, equivalent to some 30,000 T cell genomes, went into each replicate PCR. The purified libraries were quantified using a Qubit 3.0 fluorometer, sized with a Bioanalyzer 2100, and then quantified again using the KAPA Library Quantification kit. Every immunoSEQ 96-well plate was sequenced on a separate single-read 150-cycle Illumina NextSeq 550 flow cell. The study's own analysis went as follows. Because only junctional sequences without quality scores were contained in the immunoSEQ output, filtering matching that applied to full-length reads could not be performed. Sequences were annotated with PyIR, a Python wrapper for IgBLAST v1.9, and V/J genes and CDR3 were assigned using IMGT germline references. Reads were filtered out if the reads had weak V/J assignments (E-value above 1e-6), no CDR3, stop codons, out-of-frame junctions, or ambiguous translated residues. V3J clonotypes were defined as sequences sharing an identical inferred V gene, J gene, and CDR3 amino acid sequence. The percentage overlap between two repertoires was calculated by dividing the number of shared unique clonotypes by the size of the smaller repertoire. RTK rarefaction, the Chao1 estimator, and Recon v2.1 estimates of unobserved clonotypes were used to assess repertoire richness. For all TCRbeta clonotypes obtained by the gDNA method from several donors, generation probabilities were computed with OLGA. TCRdb mirrors the immuneACCESS table, restricted to in-frame sequences. Some clones are absent from its copies; in checked studies, under half trace to an unresolved V gene, and the reason for the others is unknown. The DNA was the basis for D and trimming; V, J and clone size are from that table. For this sample the table gives roughly 1 million clones, of which about 75% were detected only once. The ten largest clones capture approximately 1.5% of the sample.

The TCR comes from a man between 18 and 35 years old in good health. The sequence is built from TRBV21-1 and TRBJ2-2; the table's D call, TRBD2, was not checked against the DNA. TRBV21-1 is a listed pseudogene. Sequencing was done on a sample of memory CD4+ T cells sorted from blood. The sample's cell subset or site, from its label and the paper: CD45RA-negative fraction. The CDR3 protein is CASSKESGWRTYDTGELFF. The sequenced DNA is TGTGCCAGCAGCAAAGAGTCGGGGTGGCGGACTTATGACACCGGGGAGCTGTTTTTT.